The rows below give T cell receptor beta chains drawn from one sample of a study of T cell changes during pregnancy in multiple sclerosis. Profiled with immunoSEQ multiplex PCR; TCRdb holds only in-frame clones, not every one. This sample has 70,000 or so clones, with roughly 91% found just once. The starting material was peripheral blood, obtained in the third trimester of pregnancy. The receptors here all came from a female donor in good health, enrolled as a control in a pregnancy study. Each CDR3 is given with its conserved first and last residue. The D gene is left open where the match is weak. Clone sizes are given selectively: once, few, many, or a class where the clone is expanded.

TRBJ1-2 - - TRBV4-1 TGCGCCAGCAGCCAAGAGGGGGCAGAGAACTATGGCTACACCTTC CASSQEGAENYGYTF
TRBJ2-7 - TRBD2 TRBV28 TGTGCCAGCAGTGATCATAGCGGGCACTACGAGCAGTACTTC CASSDHSGHYEQYF
TRBJ2-7 - TRBD2 TRBV18 TGTGCCAGCTCACCGCGAAGACTAGCGGGAGGGTTTTACGAGCAGTACTTC CASSPRRLAGGFYEQYF
TRBJ2-7 - TRBD2 TRBV28 TGTGCCAGCAGCCCGGTCGGACTAGCGGGATGGTACGAGCAGTACTTC CASSPVGLAGWYEQYF
TRBJ2-2 - TRBD1 TRBV5-1 TGCGCCAGCAGCCAACATCCCGGGACAGCCGACACCGGGGAGCTGTTTTTT CASSQHPGTADTGELFF
TRBJ2-3 - TRBD2 TRBV27 TGTGCCAGCAGTTTAAAACGGGAGGGAGATACGCAGTATTTT CASSLKREGDTQYF
TRBJ1-1 - - TRBV19 TGTGCCAGTAGGCCTAGCGCGGCAAGGAACACTGAAGCTTTCTTT CASRPSAARNTEAFF
TRBJ2-3 few TRBD2 TRBV6-4 TGTGCCAGCAGTGACTCAGCGGGGGGGCCAGATACGCAGTATTTT CASSDSAGGPDTQYF
TRBJ1-1 few - TRBV15 TGTGCCACCAGCACCCTTAGGGAGAGCACTGAAGCTTTCTTT CATSTLRESTEAFF
TRBJ2-1 few TRBD1 TRBV19 TGTGCCAGTGCCGAGATCGGGACAGGTTACAATGAGCAGTTCTTC CASAEIGTGYNEQFF
TRBJ1-1 - - TRBV7-2 TGTGCCAGCAGCTTAGCGTTTGTAGCTGAAGCTTTCTTT CASSLAFVAEAFF
TRBJ1-2 once - TRBV25-1 TGTGCCAGCAGTGAATCTCGGGGTGGCTACACCTTC CASSESRGGYTF
TRBJ2-5 - - TRBV11-2 TGTGCCAGCAGCCCTTCTCTAGGGGGCCAAGAGACCCAGTACTTC CASSPSLGGQETQYF
TRBJ1-1 - TRBD1 TRBV6-5 TGTGCCAGCAGTTACCGGCCAGGGGGTATCGGGACTGAAGCTTTCTTT CASSYRPGGIGTEAFF
TRBJ2-1 once - TRBV15 TGTGCCACCAGCAATGGGCAGGGGCCCTACAATGAGCAGTTCTTC CATSNGQGPYNEQFF
TRBJ1-1 - - TRBV5-6 TGTGCCAGCAGCTTGACGGGCAGGGCGGCCACTGAAGCTTTCTTT CASSLTGRAATEAFF
TRBJ1-2 - TRBD1 TRBV30 TGTGCCTCACCGGGACAGGGGACCGGCTACACCTTC CASPGQGTGYTF
TRBJ2-1 - - TRBV18 TGTGCCAGCTCACCGATTGGGACACGCTCCTACAATGAGCAGTTCTTC CASSPIGTRSYNEQFF
TRBJ1-1 - TRBD1 TRBV11-2 TGTGCCAGCAGTCCGAGTCGTCAGGGGGCTAATACTGAAGCTTTCTTT CASSPSRQGANTEAFF
TRBJ1-1 once - TRBV2 TGTGCCAGCAGTGGTTACAAAGAAGCTTTCTTT CASSGYKEAFF
TRBJ2-3 - TRBD1 TRBV11-2 TGTGCCAGCAGCTTCAGGGACAGCCGCACAGATACGCAGTATTTT CASSFRDSRTDTQYF
TRBJ2-1 - TRBD2 TRBV5-1 TGCGCCAGCAGCCTGACTAGCGGGAGTAATGAGCAGTTCTTC CASSLTSGSNEQFF
TRBJ1-5 few - TRBV6-5 TGTGCCAGCGGGAGGGCCAATCAGCCCCAGCATTTT CASGRANQPQHF
TRBJ2-5 - TRBD2 TRBV4-2 TGTGCCAGCAGCCAAGCGCTCCTAGCGGGGCAGGAGACCCAGTACTTC CASSQALLAGQETQYF
TRBJ2-1 - TRBD2 TRBV28 TGTGCCAGCAACTTGGCGGGAGGGCAGAGGGCCTACAATGAGCAGTTCTTC CASNLAGGQRAYNEQFF
TRBJ2-1 - TRBD2 TRBV14 TGTGCCAGCAGGGGGCAAGGGAGGGCCTACAATGAGCAGTTCTTC CASRGQGRAYNEQFF
TRBJ1-1 few TRBD1 TRBV19 TGTGCCAGTAGTTCCCTGACAGGGGGGAACACTGAAGCTTTCTTT CASSSLTGGNTEAFF
TRBJ1-3 - TRBD1 TRBV28 TGTGCCAGCAGCTCGACAGGGTTAGGAAACACCATATATTTT CASSSTGLGNTIYF
TRBJ2-2 - TRBD1 TRBV7-9 TGTGCCAGCAGCTCGAGGGGGCAGGTCACCGGGGAGCTGTTTTTT CASSSRGQVTGELFF
TRBJ1-1 - - TRBV5-1 TGCGCCAGCAGCTTGGGGACAGTGAACACTGAAGCTTTCTTT CASSLGTVNTEAFF
TRBJ1-3 - - TRBV19 TGTGCCAGTAGTGCCGCAGGGTTTTCTGGAAACACCATATATTTT CASSAAGFSGNTIYF
TRBJ2-5 - - TRBV19 TGTGCCACGGCCCCCTCAACAGGGTGGGGAGAGACCCAGTACTTC CATAPSTGWGETQYF
TRBJ1-1 - TRBD1 TRBV6-5 TGTGCCAGCCGCAGAGGGGGCAGGACTGAAGCTTTCTTT CASRRGGRTEAFF
TRBJ1-1 - - TRBV21-1 TGTGCCAGCAGCAAATTCATCCGGACAGTGTCCCGGTACACTGAAGCTTTCTTT CASSKFIRTVSRYTEAFF
TRBJ2-7 - TRBD1 TRBV19 TGTGCCAGTAGTATAGTACAGGGGCCCTACGAGCAGTACTTC CASSIVQGPYEQYF
TRBJ1-2 - - TRBV18 TGTGCCAGCTCAGCCTACGGAGGGCAGGACGGGAACTATGGCTACACCTTC CASSAYGGQDGNYGYTF
TRBJ1-1 - - TRBV15 TGTGCCACCAGCAGCCCCCATTCCTCAGGGGATAGGACTTTCTTT CATSSPHSSGDRTFF
TRBJ2-1 - TRBD2 TRBV5-1 TGCGCCAGCAGGTTGGGGGGGGAAGAGTACAATGAGCAGTTCTTC CASRLGGEEYNEQFF
TRBJ1-2 - TRBD1 TRBV6-5 TGTGCCAGCAGTTACCTAAGACAGGGCACTAACTATGGCTACACCTTC CASSYLRQGTNYGYTF
TRBJ1-2 - - TRBV30 TGTGCCTGTGGCGACCGGGGAGGGGCGTACTATGGCTACACCTTC CACGDRGGAYYGYTF
TRBJ2-1 - - TRBV2 TGTGCCAGCAGTGAGGGGAGTCTAGCGGAGCAGTTCTTC CASSEGSLAEQFF
TRBJ1-2 - - TRBV19 TGTGCCAGTAGTCTCCCGGCGGGCCGCAACTATGGCTACACCTTC CASSLPAGRNYGYTF
TRBJ1-2 - TRBD1 TRBV5-1 TGCGCCAGCATCCCCGGGACAGGCAACTATGGCTACACCTTC CASIPGTGNYGYTF
TRBJ1-3 - - TRBV4-3 TGCGCCAGCAGCCAAGTTCCGGGAGGGCGGAACACCATATATTTT CASSQVPGGRNTIYF
TRBJ2-7 - TRBD2 TRBV27 TGTGCCAGCAGTATGACTAGCGGGGGGTACGAGCAGTACTTC CASSMTSGGYEQYF
TRBJ2-7 - - TRBV5-5 TGTGCCAGCAGCTTGGGGCCGGAGACCTACGAGCAGTACTTC CASSLGPETYEQYF
TRBJ1-1 - - TRBV5-1 TGCGCCAGCAGCTTGGCCAGGGGCCTAACCCCTGAAGCTTTCTTT CASSLARGLTPEAFF
TRBJ1-1 - TRBD1 TRBV5-1 TGCGCCAGCAGCTTGGAAGGCAGGGGGGACACTGAAGCTTTCTTT CASSLEGRGDTEAFF
TRBJ2-3 - TRBD2 TRBV10-3 TGTGCCACTTCCCTCGGGGGGAACACAGATACGCAGTATTTT CATSLGGNTDTQYF
TRBJ1-6 - - TRBV14 TGTGCCAGCAGCCTGCGCCTTGGACAGCTCGATTCACCCCTCCACTTT CASSLRLGQLDSPLHF
TRBJ1-2 - TRBD1 TRBV6-6 TGTGCCAGCAGTCGCACCGGGACAGGGGACGGCTACACCTTC CASSRTGTGDGYTF
TRBJ1-6 - - TRBV4-3 TGCGCCAGCAGCCAAGATAAGGAGTCAGCTAATTCACCCCTCCACTTT CASSQDKESANSPLHF
TRBJ1-1 - - TRBV28 TGTGCCAGCAGCGGACCAGGGTCGGCGAACACTGAAGCTTTCTTT CASSGPGSANTEAFF
TRBJ1-5 - - TRBV28 TGTGCCAGCAGTTTGTCCGTAGTGCATCAGCCCCAGCATTTT CASSLSVVHQPQHF
TRBJ1-1 - TRBD1 TRBV2 TGTGCCAGCAGTGTGTTAGGGGGCCCGAACACTGAAGCTTTCTTT CASSVLGGPNTEAFF
TRBJ1-2 - - TRBV28 TGTGCCAGCAGTTTATTTAGGGGAGGGCTTGGCTACACCTTC CASSLFRGGLGYTF
TRBJ2-7 - TRBD1 TRBV27 TGTGCCAGCAGTTTAGGACAGGGATACTACGAGCAGTACTTC CASSLGQGYYEQYF
TRBJ1-2 once - TRBV5-5 TGTGCCAGCAGCAGGAGACAGTATGGCTACACCTTC CASSRRQYGYTF
TRBJ1-4 once - TRBV6-1 TGTGCCAGCAGTGAAGCGCTTGCAGGGGCTGCTAATGAAAAACTGTTTTTT CASSEALAGAANEKLFF